This entry is about one TCR beta chain. This sample is drawn from a study of blood T cell repertoires in COVID-19. Study in general: COVID-19 samples collected from the United States, Italy and Spain covered acute and convalescent phases. PBMCs, B-cell-depleted T cells, or T cells provided the cDNA or gDNA that made up the material.

Trimming took 2 bases from V and 4 from J; bases not matched to a gene: 9. The germline V gene has CDR1 LGHDT and CDR2 YNNKEL (reference sequence). CDR3 size: 17 residues. In the authors' methods: Using reference gene primer amplification, nucleated cell counts were estimated. Data came from immunoSEQ multiplex PCR; TCRdb stores just in-frame clones and leaves some out. V and J calls and clone size are as listed in that table; D and trimming were resolved from the DNA. The table has roughly 410,000 clones, around 91% seen once; the top ten hold 1.5% to 1.8%. Recruited during active infection, patients (from Seattle) were subsequently followed longitudinally.

The TCR comes from a woman aged 40 to 50 with COVID-19, enrolled during active disease. J is TRBJ2-1 and V is TRBV3-1 (or the pseudogene TRBV3-2), with TRBD2 matching 9 bases. Source material: peripheral blood. CDR3 sequence: CASSQRAGGELYNEQFF. The CDR3, as DNA: TGTGCCAGCAGCCAAAGGGCGGGAGGGGAACTTTACAATGAGCAGTTCTTC.